The sample holds a few counts of the clone carrying this T cell receptor (beta chain). The antigen remains unidentified. The data belong to a study of beta chain features in type 1 diabetes. Study-level findings and limits: Patients' naive, central memory and Treg TCRB repertoires seemed closer to one another than those of healthy donors. In all four CD4+ subsets, TCRB CDR3 length was significantly, moderately reduced in type 1 diabetes. PCR might show a preference for shorter templates, equally across patients and controls. A pattern of fewer insertions and more deletions at VDJ junctions was seen in type 1 diabetes patients.

Germline CDR1 reads SGHTA; CDR2 reads FQGNSA. Trimming shortened V by 3 bases and J by 5 bases, and 10 bases separated the two germline ends. The CDR3 covers 13 residues. Based on CD45RO/CCR7/CD25/CD127/CD95/CD27, CD4+ regulatory, stem cell-like memory, naive and central memory cells were sorted. Reverse transcribing all isolated RNA meant expressed TCRB transcripts were sequenced. Generated by immunoSEQ multiplex PCR, the TCRdb table keeps only in-frame clones and is missing some. Of approximately 170,000 clones in the sample, less than 10% were seen once. This sequence joins TRBV7-2 and TRBJ1-1; maybe TRBD1 (5 bases). The receptor's source is a man aged 18 to 29 with type 1 diabetes. The material sequenced was central memory CD4+ T cells from blood. The chain's CDR3 is CASSLNRLTEAFF. Here the CDR3 DNA reads TGTGCCAGCAGCTTGAACAGGCTGACTGAAGCTTTCTTT. The variable domain in full, completed from reference TRBV7-2 and TRBJ1-1, reads GAGVSQSPSNKVTEKGKDVELRCDPISGHTALYWYRQSLGQGLEFLIYFQGNSAPDKSGLPSDRFSAERTGGSVSTLTIQRTQQEDSAVYLCASSLNRLTEAFFGQGTRLTVV.